This T cell receptor beta chain stems from a study of shared clonotypes between healthy human individuals. Germline-derived CDR1 and CDR2 are SGHTA and FQGNSA. V lost 5 bases, J lost 5 bases, and 7 bases stayed unmatched. The CDR3 runs 14 residues. TCRdb's table, derived via immunoSEQ multiplex PCR, lists solely in-frame clones and lacks some. The sample has roughly 2,500,000 clones, roughly 93% seen once. Specimen: naive CD4+ T cells from PBMCs. As to subset: CD45RA+ positively selected. The clonotype was recovered from a man aged 18-30 years in good health. Some clones in this sample may be carry-over from other donors' samples. The rearrangement joins TRBV7-2 to TRBJ2-5; 8 bases align to TRBD1. CDR3 sequence reads: CASSRRQGYETQYF. The DNA for the CDR3 is TGTGCCAGCAGCAGGCGACAGGGGTACGAGACCCAGTACTTC.